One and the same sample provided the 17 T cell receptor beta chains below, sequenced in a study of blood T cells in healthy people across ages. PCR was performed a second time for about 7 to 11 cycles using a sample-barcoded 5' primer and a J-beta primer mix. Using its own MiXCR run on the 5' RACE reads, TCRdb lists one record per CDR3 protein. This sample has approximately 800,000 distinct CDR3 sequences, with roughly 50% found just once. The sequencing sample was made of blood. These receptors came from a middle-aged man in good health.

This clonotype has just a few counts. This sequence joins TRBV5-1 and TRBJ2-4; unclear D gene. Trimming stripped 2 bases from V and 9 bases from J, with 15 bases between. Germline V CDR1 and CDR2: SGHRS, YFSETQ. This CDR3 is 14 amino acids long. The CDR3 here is CASSFVARQSIQYF. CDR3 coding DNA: TGCGCCAGCAGCTTCGTGGCTAGACAAAGCATTCAGTACTTC. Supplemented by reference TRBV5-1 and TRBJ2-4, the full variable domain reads KAGVTQTPRYLIKTRGQQVTLSCSPISGHRSVSWYQQTPGQGLQFLFEYFSETQRNKGNFPGRFSGRQFSNSRSEMNVSTLELGDSALYLCASSFVARQSIQYFGAGTRLSVL.

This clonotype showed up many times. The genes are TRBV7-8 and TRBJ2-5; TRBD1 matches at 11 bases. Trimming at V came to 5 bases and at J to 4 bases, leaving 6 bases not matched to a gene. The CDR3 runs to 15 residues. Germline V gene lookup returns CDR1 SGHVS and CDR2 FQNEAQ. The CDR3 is CASSPGQGVLETQYF. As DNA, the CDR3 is TGTGCCAGCAGCCCGGGACAGGGGGTCTTAGAGACCCAGTACTTC.

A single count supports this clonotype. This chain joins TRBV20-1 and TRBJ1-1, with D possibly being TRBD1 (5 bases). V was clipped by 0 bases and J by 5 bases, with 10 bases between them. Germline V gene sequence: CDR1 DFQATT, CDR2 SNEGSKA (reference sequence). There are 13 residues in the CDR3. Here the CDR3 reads CSARDVGGTEAFF. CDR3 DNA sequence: TGCAGTGCTAGAGATGTGGGGGGGACTGAAGCTTTCTTT.

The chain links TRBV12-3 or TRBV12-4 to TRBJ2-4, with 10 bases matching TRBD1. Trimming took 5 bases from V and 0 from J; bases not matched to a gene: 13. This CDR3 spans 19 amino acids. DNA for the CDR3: TGTGCCAGCAGTGGAGGGGGACAGGGGAGGCCTGGAGCCAAAAACATTCAGTACTTC. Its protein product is CASSGGGQGRPGAKNIQYF.

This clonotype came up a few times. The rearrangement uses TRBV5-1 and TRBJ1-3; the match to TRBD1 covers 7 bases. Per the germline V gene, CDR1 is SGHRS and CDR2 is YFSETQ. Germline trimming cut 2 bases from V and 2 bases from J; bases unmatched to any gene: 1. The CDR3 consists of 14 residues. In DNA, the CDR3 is TGCGCCAGCAGCTTAGACAGGGCTGGAAACACCATATATTTT. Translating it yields CASSLDRAGNTIYF.

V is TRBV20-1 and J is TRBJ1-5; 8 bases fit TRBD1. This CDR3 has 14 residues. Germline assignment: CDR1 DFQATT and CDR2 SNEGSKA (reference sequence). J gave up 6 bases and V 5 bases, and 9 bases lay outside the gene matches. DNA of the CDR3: TGCAGTGCTTCGGACAGGGTGGGTATTCAGCCCCAGCATTTT. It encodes CSASDRVGIQPQHF.

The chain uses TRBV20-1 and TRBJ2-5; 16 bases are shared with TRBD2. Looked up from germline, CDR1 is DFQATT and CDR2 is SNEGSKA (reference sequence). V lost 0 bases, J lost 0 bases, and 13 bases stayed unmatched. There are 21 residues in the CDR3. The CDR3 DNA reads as TGCAGTGCTAGAGATCGGAAGGGACTAGCGGGAGGGTTTCCCCACCAAGAGACCCAGTACTTC. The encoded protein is CSARDRKGLAGGFPHQETQYF.

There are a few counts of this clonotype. The CDR3 DNA reads as TGCAGTGCTAGAGCGACAGGGGGGGAGACCCAGTACTTC. As protein: CSARATGGETQYF. This chain connects TRBV20-1 to TRBJ2-5; 9 bases agree with TRBD1. This CDR3 spans 13 amino acids. Losses at the gene ends were 1 base for V and 5 bases for J; bases not matched to a gene: 2. Germline V gene lookup returns CDR1 DFQATT and CDR2 SNEGSKA (reference sequence).

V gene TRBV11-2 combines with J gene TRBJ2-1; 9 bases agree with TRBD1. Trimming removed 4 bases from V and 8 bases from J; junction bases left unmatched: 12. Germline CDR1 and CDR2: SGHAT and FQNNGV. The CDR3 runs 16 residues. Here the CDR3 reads CASSSNRGRLSYEQFF. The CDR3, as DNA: TGTGCCAGCAGCTCAAACAGGGGGCGCCTTTCTTATGAGCAGTTCTTC.

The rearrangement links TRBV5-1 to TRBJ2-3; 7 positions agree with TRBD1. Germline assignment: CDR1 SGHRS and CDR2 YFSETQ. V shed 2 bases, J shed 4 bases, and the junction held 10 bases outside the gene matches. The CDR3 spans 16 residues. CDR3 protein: CASSFYSGGAADTQYF. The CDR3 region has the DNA TGCGCCAGCAGCTTCTACTCAGGGGGAGCTGCAGATACGCAGTATTTT.

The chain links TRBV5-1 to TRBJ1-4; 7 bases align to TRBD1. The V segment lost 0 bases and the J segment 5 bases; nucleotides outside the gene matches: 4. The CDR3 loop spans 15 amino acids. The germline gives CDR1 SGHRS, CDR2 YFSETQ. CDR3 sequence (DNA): TGCGCCAGCAGCTTGGTCGGGACAGTAAATGAAAAACTGTTTTTT. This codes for CASSLVGTVNEKLFF.

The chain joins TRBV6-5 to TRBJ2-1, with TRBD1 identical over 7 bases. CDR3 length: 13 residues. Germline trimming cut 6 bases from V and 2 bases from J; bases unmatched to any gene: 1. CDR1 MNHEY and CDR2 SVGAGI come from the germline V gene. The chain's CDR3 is CASRQGAYNEQFF. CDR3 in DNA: TGTGCCAGCAGGCAGGGGGCCTACAATGAGCAGTTCTTC.

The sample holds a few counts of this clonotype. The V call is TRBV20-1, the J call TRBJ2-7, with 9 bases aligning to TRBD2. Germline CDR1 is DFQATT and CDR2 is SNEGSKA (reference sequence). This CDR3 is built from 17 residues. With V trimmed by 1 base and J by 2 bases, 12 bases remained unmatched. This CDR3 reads CSARGFGGRADPYEQYF. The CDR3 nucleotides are TGCAGTGCTAGAGGGTTCGGCGGGAGGGCCGATCCCTACGAGCAGTACTTC.

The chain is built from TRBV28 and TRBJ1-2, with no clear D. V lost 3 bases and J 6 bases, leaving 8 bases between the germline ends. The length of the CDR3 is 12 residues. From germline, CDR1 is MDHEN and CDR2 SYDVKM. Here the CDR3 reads CASSFRLDGYTF. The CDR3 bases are TGTGCCAGCAGTTTTCGGCTGGATGGCTACACCTTC.

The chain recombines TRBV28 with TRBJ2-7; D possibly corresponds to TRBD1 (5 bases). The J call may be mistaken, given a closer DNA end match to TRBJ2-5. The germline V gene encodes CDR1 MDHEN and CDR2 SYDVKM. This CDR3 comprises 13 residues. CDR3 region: CASLEGAQGTQYF. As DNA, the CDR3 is TGTGCCAGCTTAGAAGGGGCCCAGGGGACCCAGTACTTC.

The DNA for the CDR3 is TGTGCCAGCAGTGAAGCGGCAGGGGCCCGCCTAAGAGTCCTGACTTTC. Its protein product is CASSEAAGARLRVLTF. The rearrangement uses TRBV2 and TRBJ2-6; tentative D call: TRBD1 (6 bases). V was shortened by 0 bases and J by 13 bases, with 19 bases between the two germline ends. CDR3 length: 16 amino acids. Germline-derived CDR1 and CDR2 are SNHLY and FYNNEI.

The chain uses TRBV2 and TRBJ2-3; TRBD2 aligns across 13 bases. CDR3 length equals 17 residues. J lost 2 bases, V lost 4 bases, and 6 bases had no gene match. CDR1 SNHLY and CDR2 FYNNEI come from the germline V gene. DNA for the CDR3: TGTGCCAGCAGTGGGCAGGGGACTAGCGGGGACACAGATACGCAGTATTTT. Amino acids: CASSGQGTSGDTDTQYF.